This T cell receptor beta chain was retrieved from a study of blood T cell repertoires in COVID-19. Study at large: Sites across the United States, Italy and Spain contributed samples from acute and convalescent COVID-19. T cells, B-cell-depleted T cells, or PBMCs provided the cDNA or gDNA that served as material.

Per the original data handling: Estimates of nucleated cell counts were drawn from the amplification of reference gene primers. Generated by immunoSEQ multiplex PCR, the TCRdb table keeps only in-frame clones and is missing some. That table furnishes V, J and clone size, whereas the DNA furnished D and trimming. The table has fewer than 200,000 clones, around 90% seen once; the top ten hold 3% to 4.5%. The source material was peripheral blood. The receptor's source is a woman aged 55-70 years who had recovered from COVID-19.

The CDR3 nucleotides read TGTGCCAGCAGTAATCCTGGGACAGCCTCCCCTTACTTC. Protein product: CASSNPGTASPYF. J is TRBJ2-7 and V is TRBV6-5; 7 bases align to TRBD1. This CDR3 has 13 amino acids. Germline V gene data show CDR1 as MNHEY and CDR2 as SVGAGI. The ends lost 5 bases at V and 13 bases at J; junction bases unmatched: 14.